The following is a TCR beta chain sequence with its context. This sample is drawn from a study of technical replicates of blood from several donors. Sequencing was performed with immunoSEQ multiplex PCR; in TCRdb, only in-frame clones are kept and a portion is missing. Of about 69,000 clones listed, about 90% are singletons. Germline-derived CDR1 and CDR2 are SGHAT and FQNNGV. Trimming left V 3 bases short and J 6 bases short, with 12 bases between. The CDR3 runs 13 residues. The sequence was collected from a human donor in good health. Some clones in this sample may be carry-over from other donors' samples. The rearrangement links TRBV11-2 to TRBJ2-7; perhaps TRBD2 as D (6 bases). Sequenced: PBMCs. Written as DNA, the CDR3 is TGTGCCAGCAGCTTGGTGACTAGTGGCGAGCAGTACTTC. Its translation is CASSLVTSGEQYF. The full variable domain, with the rest looked up from reference TRBV11-2 and TRBJ2-7, is EAGVAQSPRYKIIEKRQSVAFWCNPISGHATLYWYQQILGQGPKLLIQFQNNGVVDDSQLPKDRFSAERLKGVDSTLKIQPAKLEDSAVYLCASSLVTSGEQYFGPGTRLTVT.